This T cell receptor (beta chain) is drawn from a study of T cell repertoires in cytomegalovirus infection. TCRdb independently ran MiXCR on the reads; one entry per CDR3 protein. This table holds some 150,000 distinct CDR3 sequences, roughly 6.5% found once. Germline V CDR1 and CDR2: MNHEY, SMNVEV (reference sequence). With 4 bases removed from V and 7 bases from J, the gap between germline ends came to 8 bases. The CDR3 length is 12 residues. This clonotype was seen a few times. Sequencing was done on a sample of PBMCs. The receptor comes from a human donor in good health (CMV status not recorded). Some clones in this sample may be carry-over from other donors' samples. V usage is TRBV27 and J usage is TRBJ1-5; TRBD1 is a possible D gene (5 bases). The CDR3, as DNA: TGTGCCAGCAGTTCGGGGGGGCAGCCCCAGCATTTT. Its translation is CASSSGGQPQHF.